Shown below are 28 T cell receptor beta chains from a single sample sequenced in a study of blood T cells in healthy people across ages. It was with a sample-barcoded 5' primer and a J-beta primer mix that a second PCR of roughly 7 to 12 cycles was run. A single record per CDR3 protein comes from TCRdb applying MiXCR to the 5' RACE reads. The sample carries approximately 960,000 distinct CDR3 sequences, about 29% recorded once. This sample also belongs to another study, concerning T cells of mothers and their children.

Sequencing was performed on blood. All receptors come from a woman aged 35 to 49 in good health.

The chain carries TRBV12-3 or TRBV12-4 and TRBJ1-1; TRBD1 agrees at 11 bases. V shed 7 bases and J 4 bases; nucleotides not matched to a gene: 8. The CDR3 has 15 amino acids. The CDR3 coding sequence is TGTGCCAGCACCCGGACAGGGGGCTGGGGCACTGAAGCTTTCTTT. Translated: CASTRTGGWGTEAFF.

This clonotype was counted a few times. The chain couples TRBV14 to TRBJ1-1; D is uncertain. The CDR3 extends over 14 amino acids. CDR1 is SGHDN, CDR2 FVKESK, per germline. V dropped 3 bases and J dropped 4 bases, with 12 bases sitting between them. CDR3 sequence reads: CASSHPTVFTEAFF. Written as DNA, the CDR3 is TGTGCCAGCAGCCACCCTACAGTTTTCACTGAAGCTTTCTTT.

To note about this clonotype: A read error may explain this, as a much larger clone is one base away. The rearrangement joins TRBV29-1 to TRBJ2-5, with D maybe TRBD2 (6 bases). The CDR3 runs to 13 residues. From germline, CDR1 is SQVTM and CDR2 ANQGSEA. The CDR3 nucleotides read TGCAGCGTTGTGAAGGGACTCCAAGAGGCCCAGTACTTC. Protein product: CSVVKGLQEAQYF. Full variable domain (missing parts from reference TRBV29-1 and TRBJ2-5): SAVISQKPSRDICQRGTSLTIQCQVDSQVTMMFWYRQQPGQSLTLIATANQGSEATYESGFVIDKFPISRPNLTFSTLTVSNMSPEDSSIYLCSVVKGLQEAQYFGPGTRLLVL.

The genes are TRBV10-3 and TRBJ1-1, with D unclear. V was cut by 4 bases and J by 0 bases, with 6 bases left in between. This CDR3 has 13 residues. CDR1 is ENHRY, CDR2 SYGVKD, per germline. DNA for the CDR3: TGTGCCATCAGTGTCGACCTGAACACTGAAGCTTTCTTT. Protein product: CAISVDLNTEAFF.

This clonotype showed up many times. The chain is built from TRBV5-1 and TRBJ2-7; D gene ambiguous. There are 16 residues in the CDR3. Germline V gives CDR1 SGHRS, CDR2 YFSETQ. V was cut by 5 bases and J by 0 bases, with 18 bases left in between. This chain's CDR3 is CASSSSVGSISYEQYF. CDR3 nucleotides: TGCGCCAGCAGTTCTTCAGTTGGCTCTATCTCCTACGAGCAGTACTTC.

The V and J genes are TRBV7-9 and TRBJ2-1; the D is unclear. Looked up from germline, CDR1 is SEHNR and CDR2 is FQNEAQ (reference sequence). Trimming stripped 5 bases from V and 0 bases from J, with 17 bases between. The CDR3 is 17 amino acids. This CDR3 is CASSPTRTVSSYNEQFF. CDR3 nucleotides: TGTGCCAGCAGCCCAACGCGGACGGTAAGCTCCTACAATGAGCAGTTCTTC.

V is TRBV9 and J is TRBJ2-5; 11 nucleotides match TRBD2. The CDR3 extends over 15 amino acids. Germline V gene lookup returns CDR1 SGDLS and CDR2 YYNGEE. The V and J ends lost 5 bases and 5 bases, in that order; junction bases with no gene match: 8. CDR3 nucleotides: TGTGCCAGCAGTATGACTAGCGGGGTAAGGGAGACCCAGTACTTC. Encoded protein: CASSMTSGVRETQYF.

This sequence joins TRBV12-3 or TRBV12-4 and TRBJ2-5, with D tentatively TRBD1 (6 bases). V lost 3 bases, J lost 10 bases, and 24 bases lay in between. The CDR3 sequence is 16 residues long. CDR3: CASSFFQGGTRSRQYF. The CDR3 DNA sequence: TGTGCCAGCAGTTTCTTCCAAGGGGGAACTAGAAGTCGCCAGTACTTC.

Of note for this clonotype: A read error may explain this, as a much larger clone is one base away. The rearrangement uses TRBV4-1 and TRBJ2-1; possible D gene TRBD2, 5 bases. The CDR3 totals 15 residues. V was trimmed by 4 bases and J by 6 bases, leaving 16 bases between them. Germline loops: CDR1 MGHRA, CDR2 YSYEKL. The CDR3 loop is CASSPLARVTNEQFF. For the CDR3, the DNA is TGCGCCAGCAGCCCCTTGGCGAGGGTTACCAATGAGCAGTTCTTC.

The rearrangement links TRBV2 to TRBJ2-5, with D perhaps TRBD1 (5 bases). TRBJ2-7 matches the DNA end more closely, so the J call is doubtful. This CDR3 is 14 amino acids long. The germline V gene encodes CDR1 SNHLY and CDR2 FYNNEI. The CDR3 loop reads CASREYVDTYEQYF. The CDR3 DNA is TGTGCCAGCAGGGAATACGTGGACACCTACGAGCAGTACTTC.

The DNA of the CDR3 is TGCGCCAGCAGCCCACAGGGGACTCCCGGGGAGCTGTTTTTT. It is translated as CASSPQGTPGELFF. V is TRBV5-1 and J is TRBJ2-2; perhaps TRBD1 as D (7 bases). The CDR3 has 14 residues. V was shortened by 4 bases and J by 6 bases, with 13 bases between the two germline ends. The germline CDR1 and CDR2 sequences are SGHRS and YFSETQ.

This clonotype was recorded a few times. A much larger clone differs by one base, so this may be a read error. This sequence joins TRBV12-3 or TRBV12-4 and TRBJ2-4; 10 bases match TRBD1. Matching the DNA end better, TRBJ2-7 makes the J call doubtful. The CDR3 spans 14 residues. The CDR3, as DNA: TGTGCCAGCAGTCCTCGGGACAGGGGCATCGAGCAGTACTTC. Translation gives CASSPRDRGIEQYF.

This clonotype appeared a single time. This chain connects TRBV2 to TRBJ1-1; D is ambiguous. The germline CDR1 and CDR2 sequences are SNHLY and FYNNEI. This CDR3 comprises 15 residues. V was cut by 2 bases and J by 0 bases, with 10 bases left in between. The CDR3 nucleotides read TGTGCCAGCAGTGAATTGGGCTATTTGAACACTGAAGCTTTCTTT. Translation gives CASSELGYLNTEAFF.

This clonotype has at least ten counts. The chain is built from TRBV5-4 and TRBJ2-1; 7 nucleotides agree with TRBD2. The trim removed 4 bases at V and 0 bases at J, leaving 4 bases unmatched. Per the germline V gene, CDR1 is SGHNT and CDR2 is YYREEE (reference sequence). The CDR3 runs 15 residues. The CDR3 DNA follows: TGTGCCAGCAGCGCGGGGGACCCCTCCTACAATGAGCAGTTCTTC. It codes for CASSAGDPSYNEQFF.

V usage is TRBV7-3 and J usage is TRBJ2-1; perhaps TRBD1 as D (6 bases). Germline CDR1 and CDR2: SGHTA and FQGTGA. The V end was cut by 6 bases, the J end by 4 bases, with 10 bases between. The CDR3 sequence is 13 residues long. The CDR3 spells CASRSTGYNEQFF. CDR3 nucleotide sequence: TGTGCCAGCAGGTCGACAGGATACAATGAGCAGTTCTTC.

The rearrangement uses TRBV27 and TRBJ2-7; 10 bases are a match to TRBD2. Germline CDR1 MNHEY, CDR2 SMNVEV (reference sequence). This CDR3 spans 16 amino acids. The V and J ends lost 0 bases and 5 bases, in that order; junction bases with no gene match: 7. The CDR3 reads CASSLSPSGGADEQYF. The DNA for the CDR3 is TGTGCCAGCAGTTTATCCCCGAGCGGGGGGGCCGACGAGCAGTACTTC.

This clonotype was observed at least ten times. V and J are TRBV3-1 and TRBJ2-1; 7 bases line up with TRBD2. V was pared by 4 bases and J by 13 bases, with 13 bases of the junction left unmatched. The germline CDR1 and CDR2 sequences are LGHDT and YNNKEL (reference sequence). The CDR3 covers 14 residues. In DNA form, the CDR3 reads TGTGCCAGCAGCCGCGACGGCGGGGGAGCCCACCAGTTCTTC. Its translation is CASSRDGGGAHQFF.

This clonotype was counted ten times or more. V gene TRBV28 combines with J gene TRBJ1-2; D is unresolved. The germline V gene has CDR1 MDHEN and CDR2 SYDVKM. This CDR3 is built from 15 residues. V dropped 1 base and J dropped 0 bases, with 9 bases sitting between them. The CDR3 bases are TGTGCCAGCAGTTTATTCAACGGGGCTAACTATGGCTACACCTTC. The encoded protein is CASSLFNGANYGYTF.

The V call is TRBV10-3, the J call TRBJ1-5, with a tentative D call TRBD1 (6 bases). The CDR3 sequence is 14 residues long. V was shortened by 6 bases and J by 5 bases, with 14 bases between the two germline ends. Germline CDR1 ENHRY, CDR2 SYGVKD. CDR3 sequence reads: CAISSRDTDQPQHF. Here the CDR3 DNA reads TGTGCCATCAGCAGCCGGGACACCGATCAGCCCCAGCATTTT.

The chain has TRBV9 and TRBJ2-2; D assignment may be TRBD1 or TRBD2 (6 bases each). Trimming took 4 bases from V and 5 from J, leaving 18 bases between them. The CDR3 has 16 residues. CDR1 is SGDLS, CDR2 YYNGEE, per germline. Written as DNA, the CDR3 is TGTGCCAGCAGCCAACTGGGGGGCAGGGGTACCGGGGAGCTGTTTTTT. Protein product: CASSQLGGRGTGELFF.

This chain links TRBV7-6 with TRBJ2-1; D may correspond to TRBD1 or TRBD2 (5 bases each). The CDR3 is 16 residues long. The V end was cut by 1 base, the J end by 6 bases, with 16 bases between. Germline assignment: CDR1 SGHVS and CDR2 FNYEAQ. The CDR3 coding sequence is TGTGCCAGCAGCTTAGGTACGGGGCCCTTTCGCAATGAGCAGTTCTTC. Translating gives CASSLGTGPFRNEQFF.

V usage is TRBV6-1 and J usage is TRBJ1-1; 8 bases align to TRBD1. The germline V gene encodes CDR1 MNHNS and CDR2 SASEGT. Losses at the gene ends were 7 bases for V and 5 bases for J; bases not matched to a gene: 12. This CDR3 has 15 amino acids. CDR3 sequence reads: CASTPIRTGTTEAFF. In DNA, the CDR3 is TGTGCCAGCACTCCGATAAGGACAGGGACGACTGAAGCTTTCTTT.

This clonotype came up a few times. V is TRBV20-1 and J is TRBJ2-7, with 9 positions matching TRBD1. Germline CDR1 and CDR2: DFQATT and SNEGSKA (reference sequence). CDR3 length: 13 amino acids. V trimming: 6 bases; J trimming: 2 bases; junction bases outside the gene matches: 5. Here the CDR3 DNA reads TGCAGTGCGAGGACAGGGGTCGCCTACGAGCAGTACTTC. Translating gives CSARTGVAYEQYF.

This clonotype has a count of ten or more. This rearrangement joins TRBV7-9 to TRBJ2-7; D is ambiguous. Trimming left V 1 base short and J 1 base short, with 11 bases between. Germline V gene data show CDR1 as SEHNR and CDR2 as FQNEAQ (reference sequence). CDR3 length equals 15 residues. The CDR3 nucleotides read TGTGCCAGCAGCTTAGGTCCTAGTTCTTCCTACGAGCAGTACTTC. This codes for CASSLGPSSSYEQYF.

A word on this clonotype: One end of the junction varies from germline; a read error may be responsible. J is TRBJ2-2 and V is TRBV15; D possibly matches TRBD1 or TRBD2 (6 bases each). The CDR3 length is 16 residues. The germline V gene encodes CDR1 LNHNV and CDR2 YYDKDF (reference sequence). The CDR3 DNA is TGTGCCGCCAGCAGGGGCCTGGGAGGAAGGACCGGGGAGCTGTTTTTT. This codes for CAASRGLGGRTGELFF.

The chain has TRBV10-3 and TRBJ2-3, with 7 bases identical to TRBD1. Germline V CDR1 and CDR2: ENHRY, SYGVKD. This CDR3 region has 14 residues. Trimming took 6 bases from V and 3 from J; bases not matched to a gene: 6. The CDR3 nucleotides read TGTGCCATCAGACCGACAGGGAATACAGATACGCAGTATTTT. Translating it yields CAIRPTGNTDTQYF.

This clonotype was observed many times. This chain uses TRBV2 with TRBJ2-5; D remains unclear. The CDR3 has 13 amino acids. Trimming pared 6 bases from V and 11 bases from J, leaving 19 bases between. Germline V gives CDR1 SNHLY, CDR2 FYNNEI. CDR3 coding DNA: TGTGCCAGCAGCTCGACGGACGGTGTAGAGCAGTACTTC. Amino acid sequence: CASSSTDGVEQYF.

This clonotype showed up just a few times. This rearrangement joins TRBV7-8 to TRBJ1-1; D gene uncertain. Germline V lookup: CDR1 SGHVS, CDR2 FQNEAQ. The V gene lost 1 base and the J gene lost 1 base, with 7 bases spanning the gap. The CDR3 consists of 14 residues. The chain's CDR3 is CASSLGWQNTEAFF. The DNA for the CDR3 is TGTGCCAGCAGCTTAGGTTGGCAGAACACTGAAGCTTTCTTT.